The rows below give T cell receptor beta chains drawn from one sample of a study of blood T cell repertoires in COVID-19. Clones were sequenced by immunoSEQ multiplex PCR, and TCRdb holds only the in-frame ones, with some missing. The sample contains roughly 360,000 clones, around 87% of which appear only once. The sequencing input was PBMCs or T cells enriched from blood (not recorded which). The receptor set was obtained from a man younger than 45 who had recovered from COVID-19. Each CDR3 is given with its conserved first and last residue. A D gene is named only where the DNA matches it firmly. Size tells how often a clone was seen (once, few, many) or the class of an expanded clone, and some rows leave it out.

clone_size: .
j_call: TRBJ1-1
v_call: TRBV7-6
d_call: TRBD1
cdr3_aa: CASSSDRGLNTEAFF
cdr3_nt: TGTGCCAGCAGCTCCGACAGGGGCCTTAACACTGAAGCTTTCTTT

clone_size: .
j_call: TRBJ2-1
v_call: TRBV18
d_call: .
cdr3_aa: CASSLQVDNEQFF
cdr3_nt: TGTGCCAGCTCACTACAGGTTGACAATGAGCAGTTCTTC

clone_size: .
j_call: TRBJ2-3
v_call: TRBV11-2
d_call: TRBD1
cdr3_aa: CASSTDRVRTDTQYF
cdr3_nt: TGTGCCAGCAGCACGGACAGGGTGCGCACAGATACGCAGTATTTT

clone_size: .
j_call: TRBJ2-7
v_call: TRBV18
d_call: .
cdr3_aa: CASSPRDRNEQYF
cdr3_nt: TGTGCCAGCTCGCCCAGGGATAGGAACGAGCAGTACTTC

clone_size: .
j_call: TRBJ1-4
v_call: TRBV12-3/TRBV12-4
d_call: .
cdr3_aa: CASRWQGNEKLFF
cdr3_nt: TGTGCCAGCAGATGGCAGGGGAATGAAAAACTGTTTTTT

clone_size: .
j_call: TRBJ1-2
v_call: TRBV3-1/TRBV3-2
d_call: .
cdr3_aa: CASSLDNGLFGYTF
cdr3_nt: TGTGCCAGCAGCCTCGACAATGGACTCTTTGGCTACACCTTC

clone_size: .
j_call: TRBJ2-7
v_call: TRBV19
d_call: .
cdr3_aa: CASRSSYEQYF
cdr3_nt: TGTGCCAGTAGGAGCTCCTACGAGCAGTACTTC

clone_size: .
j_call: TRBJ1-1
v_call: TRBV24-1
d_call: .
cdr3_aa: CATSDFRNTEAFF
cdr3_nt: TGTGCCACCAGTGATTTCAGGAACACTGAAGCTTTCTTT

clone_size: .
j_call: TRBJ1-2
v_call: TRBV2
d_call: TRBD1
cdr3_aa: CASRKDRDYGYTF
cdr3_nt: TGTGCCAGCAGGAAGGACAGGGACTATGGCTACACCTTC

clone_size: .
j_call: TRBJ2-7
v_call: TRBV7-2
d_call: .
cdr3_aa: CASSSYDIAEQYF
cdr3_nt: TGTGCCAGCAGCTCTTACGATATAGCCGAGCAGTACTTC

clone_size: .
j_call: TRBJ2-7
v_call: TRBV5-1
d_call: .
cdr3_aa: CASSFDAISYEQYF
cdr3_nt: TGCGCCAGCAGCTTCGATGCTATCTCCTACGAGCAGTACTTC

clone_size: .
j_call: TRBJ2-5
v_call: TRBV19
d_call: TRBD2
cdr3_aa: CASSPHQLAGDQETQYF
cdr3_nt: TGTGCCAGTAGTCCACATCAACTAGCGGGGGACCAAGAGACCCAGTACTTC

clone_size: .
j_call: TRBJ2-1
v_call: TRBV4-2
d_call: .
cdr3_aa: CASSQDTSGGLSYNEQFF
cdr3_nt: TGTGCCAGCAGCCAAGATACCTCGGGGGGCCTCTCCTACAATGAGCAGTTCTTC

clone_size: .
j_call: TRBJ1-5
v_call: TRBV12-2
d_call: .
cdr3_aa: CASRSSGGLKRLNSNQPQHF
cdr3_nt: TGTGCAAGTCGCTCTTCCGGGGGATTAAAGCGCCTTAATAGCAATCAGCCCCAGCATTTT

clone_size: .
j_call: TRBJ1-5
v_call: TRBV6-5
d_call: TRBD1
cdr3_aa: CASNQQGAYQPQHF
cdr3_nt: TGTGCCAGCAACCAACAGGGGGCGTACCAGCCCCAGCATTTT

clone_size: .
j_call: TRBJ2-2
v_call: TRBV9
d_call: .
cdr3_aa: CASTQNTGELFF
cdr3_nt: TGTGCCAGCACCCAGAACACCGGGGAGCTGTTTTTT

clone_size: .
j_call: TRBJ1-4
v_call: TRBV6-5
d_call: .
cdr3_aa: CASSYSGPQLNEKLFF
cdr3_nt: TGTGCCAGCAGTTACTCGGGCCCCCAGTTGAATGAAAAACTGTTTTTT

clone_size: .
j_call: TRBJ2-2
v_call: TRBV25-1
d_call: .
cdr3_aa: CASSGGVGAGNTGELFF
cdr3_nt: TGTGCCAGCAGTGGGGGGGTGGGAGCCGGGAACACCGGGGAGCTGTTTTTT

clone_size: once
j_call: TRBJ2-7
v_call: TRBV6-2/TRBV6-3
d_call: .
cdr3_aa: CASSRGGFYEQYF
cdr3_nt: TGTGCCAGCAGTAGGGGGGGGTTCTACGAGCAGTACTTC

clone_size: .
j_call: TRBJ1-1
v_call: TRBV19
d_call: .
cdr3_aa: CASSYSGAANTEAFF
cdr3_nt: TGTGCCAGTAGTTATTCAGGGGCCGCGAACACTGAAGCTTTCTTT

clone_size: .
j_call: TRBJ2-5
v_call: TRBV5-1
d_call: TRBD1
cdr3_aa: CASALQGADRETQYF
cdr3_nt: TGCGCCAGCGCTTTACAGGGGGCGGATCGGGAGACCCAGTACTTC

clone_size: .
j_call: TRBJ1-1
v_call: TRBV30
d_call: .
cdr3_aa: CAWSVRGDPREAFF
cdr3_nt: TGTGCCTGGAGTGTACGCGGAGATCCACGGGAAGCTTTCTTT

clone_size: .
j_call: TRBJ1-3
v_call: TRBV2
d_call: .
cdr3_aa: CASTEGFVNTIYF
cdr3_nt: TGTGCCAGCACGGAGGGTTTTGTGAACACCATATATTTT

clone_size: .
j_call: TRBJ1-2
v_call: TRBV4-1
d_call: .
cdr3_aa: CASSPDWGGNYGYTF
cdr3_nt: TGCGCCAGCAGCCCTGACTGGGGCGGTAACTATGGCTACACCTTC

clone_size: .
j_call: TRBJ2-2
v_call: TRBV5-4
d_call: .
cdr3_aa: CANELRTGELFF
cdr3_nt: TGTGCCAACGAGTTGAGAACCGGGGAGCTGTTTTTT

clone_size: .
j_call: TRBJ1-1
v_call: TRBV6-5
d_call: TRBD1
cdr3_aa: CASSYSTGATAEAFF
cdr3_nt: TGTGCCAGCAGTTACTCGACAGGGGCGACCGCTGAAGCTTTCTTT

clone_size: .
j_call: TRBJ1-5
v_call: TRBV2
d_call: .
cdr3_aa: CASSTGTGQPQHF
cdr3_nt: TGTGCCAGCAGTACAGGGACCGGTCAGCCCCAGCATTTT

clone_size: .
j_call: TRBJ1-1
v_call: TRBV21-1
d_call: .
cdr3_aa: CASSKEGRGTTEAFF
cdr3_nt: TGTGCCAGCAGCAAAGAGGGCAGGGGAACGACTGAAGCTTTCTTT

clone_size: .
j_call: TRBJ1-1
v_call: TRBV5-1
d_call: .
cdr3_aa: CASSLGGSDRTTFF
cdr3_nt: TGCGCCAGCAGCTTGGGAGGGAGCGACAGGACCACTTTCTTT

clone_size: .
j_call: TRBJ1-1
v_call: TRBV29-1
d_call: TRBD1
cdr3_aa: CSAGDRRFEAFF
cdr3_nt: TGCAGCGCTGGGGACAGGCGATTTGAAGCTTTCTTT

clone_size: .
j_call: TRBJ2-7
v_call: TRBV18
d_call: .
cdr3_aa: CASSLPGSSYEQYF
cdr3_nt: TGTGCCAGCTCACTCCCGGGGAGCTCCTACGAGCAGTACTTC

clone_size: .
j_call: TRBJ1-2
v_call: TRBV15
d_call: .
cdr3_aa: CATTDGGRYGYTF
cdr3_nt: TGTGCCACCACCGACGGGGGACGGTATGGCTACACCTTC

clone_size: .
j_call: TRBJ1-6
v_call: TRBV6-5
d_call: TRBD1
cdr3_aa: CASRDRGHSPLHF
cdr3_nt: TGTGCCAGCAGGGACAGGGGGCATTCACCCCTCCACTTT

clone_size: .
j_call: TRBJ1-5
v_call: TRBV30
d_call: TRBD1
cdr3_aa: CAWSVNRGQGPQHF
cdr3_nt: TGTGCCTGGAGTGTAAACAGGGGGCAGGGGCCCCAGCATTTT

clone_size: .
j_call: TRBJ1-3
v_call: TRBV18
d_call: .
cdr3_aa: CASSVGGGSGNTIYF
cdr3_nt: TGTGCCAGCTCCGTTGGCGGGGGCTCTGGAAACACCATATATTTT

clone_size: few
j_call: TRBJ2-3
v_call: TRBV4-3
d_call: .
cdr3_aa: CASSHRHRSATDTQYF
cdr3_nt: TGCGCCAGCAGCCATAGACATAGGTCGGCTACAGATACGCAGTATTTT

clone_size: .
j_call: TRBJ2-3
v_call: TRBV5-4
d_call: .
cdr3_aa: CASSLAGRVADTQYF
cdr3_nt: TGTGCCAGCAGCTTGGCGGGCAGGGTCGCAGATACGCAGTATTTT

clone_size: .
j_call: TRBJ2-1
v_call: TRBV30
d_call: .
cdr3_aa: CAWSVWQGGINEQFF
cdr3_nt: TGTGCCTGGAGTGTCTGGCAGGGCGGGATCAATGAGCAGTTCTTC

clone_size: .
j_call: TRBJ2-5
v_call: TRBV3-1/TRBV3-2
d_call: .
cdr3_aa: CASSLPGIQETQYF
cdr3_nt: TGTGCCAGCAGCCTACCGGGAATCCAAGAGACCCAGTACTTC

clone_size: few
j_call: TRBJ1-2
v_call: TRBV10-3
d_call: .
cdr3_aa: CAISERYGYTF
cdr3_nt: TGTGCCATCAGTGAACGGTATGGCTACACCTTC

clone_size: .
j_call: TRBJ1-1
v_call: TRBV29-1
d_call: .
cdr3_aa: CSVDGGGVGKDTEAFF
cdr3_nt: TGCAGCGTTGATGGTGGGGGGGTAGGGAAGGACACTGAAGCTTTCTTT

clone_size: .
j_call: TRBJ1-4
v_call: TRBV10-2
d_call: .
cdr3_aa: CASSLQGRKEKLFF
cdr3_nt: TGCGCCAGCAGCCTACAGGGACGAAAGGAAAAACTGTTTTTT

clone_size: .
j_call: TRBJ1-6
v_call: TRBV18
d_call: .
cdr3_aa: CASSPRGGGYNSPLHF
cdr3_nt: TGTGCCAGCTCACCACGGGGAGGGGGGTACAATTCACCCCTCCACTTT

clone_size: .
j_call: TRBJ1-6
v_call: TRBV7-2
d_call: TRBD1
cdr3_aa: CASSVGQGMGSPLHF
cdr3_nt: TGTGCCAGCAGCGTAGGACAGGGCATGGGTTCACCCCTCCACTTT

clone_size: .
j_call: TRBJ2-7
v_call: TRBV5-4
d_call: TRBD2
cdr3_aa: CASSKNSGGAMNEQYF
cdr3_nt: TGTGCCAGCAGCAAGAATAGCGGGGGGGCTATGAACGAGCAGTACTTC